The source of this TCR beta chain is a study of persistence of HIV-infected CD4 T cells. This was the immunoSEQ version 4 assay in survey mode. Template was genomic DNA at 10 ng/uL, with up to roughly 1 ug used per sample. Clones were sequenced by immunoSEQ multiplex PCR, and TCRdb holds only the in-frame ones, with some missing. The sample holds tens of thousands of clones, roughly 71% seen once. This clone turned up a few times. Its specificity is not known. Overlapping HIV-1 Gag 15-mer peptides at roughly 1 ug per peptide per mL were used. Responding CD4+ T cells were sorted by upregulation of both CD40 ligand and CD69. Anti-CD28/CD49d costimulation, CD40-blocking antibody and enfuvirtide were given to CD8-depleted PBMCs for 18 hours. Deletions cut 5 bases from V and 0 bases from J, with 13 bases between. The CDR3 sequence is 15 residues long. Germline CDR1 SEHNR, CDR2 FQNEAQ (reference sequence).

The receptor's source is an adult man with HIV who was CMV-seropositive. The genes are TRBV7-9 and TRBJ1-2; D is uncertain. The sample here was CD4+ T cells sorted from PBMCs after approximately 19-hour stimulation, taken from a patient who received antiretroviral therapy. This CDR3 is CASSPGPGANYGYTF. The CDR3, as DNA: TGTGCCAGCAGCCCCGGGCCCGGGGCTAACTATGGCTACACCTTC.